Listed below are T cell receptor beta chains from one sample, sequenced in a study of T-cell reconstitution after alpha-beta-depleted transplantation in children. TCRdb reprocessed the PCR reads via MiXCR and lists one record per CDR3 protein. This sample has around 450,000 distinct CDR3 sequences, with around 15% found just once. The specimen comprised PBMCs, mostly from graft donor cells, sampled 360 days after TCRalphabeta/CD19-depleted stem cell transplant. The receptors were gathered from a boy in the first two years of life who had a stem cell transplant for Wiskott-Aldrich syndrome, so the T cells may come from the graft donor. CDR3s include the opening cysteine and the closing phenylalanine or tryptophan. The D gene is left open where the match is weak.

v_gene: TRBV11-2; j_gene: TRBJ2-4; d_gene: TRBD2; CDR3aa: CASSRLALAKNIQYF
v_gene: TRBV12-3/TRBV12-4; j_gene: TRBJ2-1; d_gene: TRBD2; CDR3aa: CASITSGSRQGEQFF
v_gene: TRBV10-1; j_gene: TRBJ2-1; d_gene: -; CDR3aa: CASSGTSDEQFF
v_gene: TRBV19; j_gene: TRBJ1-1; d_gene: -; CDR3aa: CASSIGWDTEAFF
v_gene: TRBV3-1; j_gene: TRBJ2-4; d_gene: -; CDR3aa: CASSQDPSVLAKNIQYF
v_gene: TRBV4-3; j_gene: TRBJ2-1; d_gene: -; CDR3aa: CASSQDSSYNEQFF
v_gene: TRBV4-1; j_gene: TRBJ2-7; d_gene: -; CDR3aa: CASSSHDEQYF
v_gene: TRBV13; j_gene: TRBJ2-3; d_gene: TRBD2; CDR3aa: CAGAPQLAGVIDTQYF
v_gene: TRBV15; j_gene: TRBJ2-7; d_gene: -; CDR3aa: CATSRDPAAYEQYF
v_gene: TRBV5-1; j_gene: TRBJ2-2; d_gene: TRBD2; CDR3aa: CASRTSQGGELFF
v_gene: TRBV27; j_gene: TRBJ2-1; d_gene: TRBD2; CDR3aa: CASSLKGSGLAGVVPYNEQFF
v_gene: TRBV29-1; j_gene: TRBJ2-7; d_gene: TRBD1; CDR3aa: CSATGTGGSYEQYF
v_gene: TRBV12-3/TRBV12-4; j_gene: TRBJ2-5; d_gene: -; CDR3aa: CASSLFGAWETQYF
v_gene: TRBV7-2; j_gene: TRBJ2-7; d_gene: -; CDR3aa: CASSLKGGEQYF
v_gene: TRBV12-3/TRBV12-4; j_gene: TRBJ1-4; d_gene: TRBD1; CDR3aa: CASSPGQGANEKLFF
v_gene: TRBV11-2; j_gene: TRBJ2-2; d_gene: -; CDR3aa: CASSLEDSNSTSNTGELFF
v_gene: TRBV12-3/TRBV12-4; j_gene: TRBJ2-5; d_gene: -; CDR3aa: CASTFPGQETQYF
v_gene: TRBV6-5; j_gene: TRBJ2-7; d_gene: -; CDR3aa: CASSYSNRAGASYEQYF
v_gene: TRBV3-1; j_gene: TRBJ2-2; d_gene: TRBD2; CDR3aa: CASRRKAGGPNTGELFF
v_gene: TRBV5-1; j_gene: TRBJ2-1; d_gene: TRBD2; CDR3aa: CASSARTSGVFYEQFF
v_gene: TRBV20-1; j_gene: TRBJ2-5; d_gene: -; CDR3aa: CSAKIPETQYF
v_gene: TRBV7-2; j_gene: TRBJ1-1; d_gene: TRBD1; CDR3aa: CASSSGTAYPVAFF
v_gene: TRBV5-1; j_gene: TRBJ2-4; d_gene: -; CDR3aa: CASSLGGGSIQYF
v_gene: TRBV29-1; j_gene: TRBJ2-2; d_gene: -; CDR3aa: CSVAGATGELFF
v_gene: TRBV5-1; j_gene: TRBJ2-7; d_gene: TRBD2; CDR3aa: CASSWTGTTYEQYF
v_gene: TRBV25-1; j_gene: TRBJ2-7; d_gene: -; CDR3aa: CARLGYEQYF
v_gene: TRBV20-1; j_gene: TRBJ2-7; d_gene: -; CDR3aa: CSGITPRTYEQYF
v_gene: TRBV4-3; j_gene: TRBJ2-3; d_gene: -; CDR3aa: CASSQDGITDTQYF
v_gene: TRBV4-3; j_gene: TRBJ2-2; d_gene: TRBD2; CDR3aa: CASSQARLAGGLLGGELFF
v_gene: TRBV12-3/TRBV12-4; j_gene: TRBJ2-3; d_gene: -; CDR3aa: CASSPDSHYTDTQYF
v_gene: TRBV3-1; j_gene: TRBJ2-3; d_gene: -; CDR3aa: CASSQDQAKSRADTQYF
v_gene: TRBV6-5; j_gene: TRBJ1-6; d_gene: -; CDR3aa: CASSYRGGALHF
v_gene: TRBV5-6; j_gene: TRBJ2-7; d_gene: TRBD1; CDR3aa: CASRLGQEQYF
v_gene: TRBV29-1; j_gene: TRBJ2-7; d_gene: TRBD2; CDR3aa: CSVHGLEPYEQYF
v_gene: TRBV15; j_gene: TRBJ2-1; d_gene: -; CDR3aa: CATSRVGKLASYNEQFF
v_gene: TRBV4-1; j_gene: TRBJ2-4; d_gene: TRBD1; CDR3aa: CASSQDSGGRSNIQYF
v_gene: TRBV10-3; j_gene: TRBJ2-2; d_gene: TRBD1; CDR3aa: CAISPSPGGVITGELFF
v_gene: TRBV10-1; j_gene: TRBJ2-3; d_gene: TRBD2; CDR3aa: CASSESGAGGGDTQYF
v_gene: TRBV29-1; j_gene: TRBJ2-7; d_gene: -; CDR3aa: CSVLLVGASSYEQYF
v_gene: TRBV5-1; j_gene: TRBJ2-6; d_gene: -; CDR3aa: CASSRALADRGANVLTF
v_gene: TRBV3-1; j_gene: TRBJ2-5; d_gene: TRBD2; CDR3aa: CASSSPGTSGYPFQETQYF
v_gene: TRBV10-3; j_gene: TRBJ2-3; d_gene: -; CDR3aa: CAISESYRRKKSSTDTQYF
v_gene: TRBV24-1; j_gene: TRBJ2-2; d_gene: TRBD1; CDR3aa: CATSDYGGDRGLTGELFF